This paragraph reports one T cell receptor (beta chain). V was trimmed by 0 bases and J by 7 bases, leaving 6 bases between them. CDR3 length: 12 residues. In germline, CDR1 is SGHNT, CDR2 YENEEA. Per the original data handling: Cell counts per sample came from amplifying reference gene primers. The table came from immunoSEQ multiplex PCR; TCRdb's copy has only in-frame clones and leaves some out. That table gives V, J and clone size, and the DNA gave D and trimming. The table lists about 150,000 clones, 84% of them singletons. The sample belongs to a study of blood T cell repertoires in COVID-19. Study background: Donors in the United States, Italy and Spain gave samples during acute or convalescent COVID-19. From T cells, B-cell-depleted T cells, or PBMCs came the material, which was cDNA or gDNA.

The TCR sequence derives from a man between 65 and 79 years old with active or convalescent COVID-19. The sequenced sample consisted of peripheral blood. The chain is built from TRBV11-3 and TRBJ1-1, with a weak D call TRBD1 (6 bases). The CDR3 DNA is TGTGCCAGCAGCTTAGAGGACAGTGAAGCTTTCTTT. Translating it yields CASSLEDSEAFF.